Reported below is one T cell receptor (beta chain). Germline CDR1 reads SNHLY; CDR2 reads FYNNEI. Germline trimming cut 8 bases from V and 4 bases from J; bases unmatched to any gene: 7. This CDR3 region has 14 residues. Patients of the Seattle cohort, enrolled during active infection, were followed longitudinally. The data derive from a study of blood T cell repertoires in COVID-19. Study-wide context: COVID-19 samples collected from the United States, Italy and Spain covered acute and convalescent phases.

Sequenced by immunoSEQ multiplex PCR; TCRdb stores in-frame clones only, minus some. This sample yields roughly 440,000 clones, of which more than 70% are seen a single time; 10% to 15% belongs to the top ten. The chain joins TRBV2 to TRBJ2-2, with 7 bases fitting TRBD1. The TCR originated in a woman aged 45 to 65 with COVID-19, enrolled during active disease. The material sequenced was peripheral blood. The DNA for the CDR3 is TGTGCCAGCCAGACAGGGTTGAGCACCGGGGAGCTGTTTTTT. It codes for CASQTGLSTGELFF. Complete variable domain (other parts from reference TRBV2 and TRBJ2-2): EPEVTQTPSHQVTQMGQEVILRCVPISNHLYFYWYRQILGQKVEFLVSFYNNEISEKSEIFDDQFSVERPDGSNFTLKIRSTKLEDSAMYFCASQTGLSTGELFFGEGSRLTVL.